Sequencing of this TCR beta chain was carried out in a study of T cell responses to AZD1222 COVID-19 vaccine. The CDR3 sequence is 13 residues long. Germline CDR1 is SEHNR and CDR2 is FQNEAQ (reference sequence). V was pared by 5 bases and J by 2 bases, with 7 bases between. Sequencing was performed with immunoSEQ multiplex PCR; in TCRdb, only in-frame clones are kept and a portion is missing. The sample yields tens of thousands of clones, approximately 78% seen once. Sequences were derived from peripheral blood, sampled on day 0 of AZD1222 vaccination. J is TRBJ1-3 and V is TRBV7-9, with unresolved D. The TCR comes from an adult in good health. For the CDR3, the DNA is TGTGCCAGCAGCGGAGGGACTGGAAACACCATATATTTT. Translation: CASSGGTGNTIYF. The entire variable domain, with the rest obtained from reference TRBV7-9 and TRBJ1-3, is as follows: DTGVSQNPRHKITKRGQNVTFRCDPISEHNRLYWYRQTLGQGPEFLTYFQNEAQLEKSRLLSDRFSAERPKGSFSTLEIQRTEQGDSAMYLCASSGGTGNTIYFGEGSWLTVV.